The 32 T cell receptor beta chains listed next were all sequenced from one sample in a study of CD8 T cells in Susac syndrome. The RNA input was 0.5 to 1 ug, and it was reverse transcribed with random hexamers. Via MiXCR, TCRdb re-called the immunoSEQ multiplex PCR reads, giving one row per CDR3 protein. The sample carries 150,000 to 160,000 distinct CDR3 sequences, around 95% recorded once. The sequenced sample consisted of CD8+ T cells from PBMCs. These receptor sequences come from a human donor with multiple sclerosis.

The chain employs TRBV11-2 and TRBJ2-5; tentatively, D is TRBD2 (5 bases). With 6 bases removed from V and 1 base from J, the gap between germline ends came to 15 bases. Per germline, CDR1 SGHAT and CDR2 FQNNGV. The CDR3 sequence is 15 residues long. The CDR3 DNA reads as TGTGCCAGCAGTCCTTATAGTGGGAGCCAAGAGACCCAGTACTTC. Its protein is CASSPYSGSQETQYF.

V usage is TRBV20-1 and J usage is TRBJ1-1, with D possibly matching TRBD1 (5 bases). Trimming removed 5 bases at V and 5 bases at J, with 15 bases between. The length of the CDR3 is 13 residues. Germline CDR1 and CDR2: DFQATT and SNEGSKA (reference sequence). The DNA for the CDR3 is TGCAGTGCTTATTCGGGGGAAGGGACTGAAGCTTTCTTT. This encodes CSAYSGEGTEAFF.

V and J are TRBV19 and TRBJ1-5, with a weak D call TRBD1 (6 bases). CDR1 is LNHDA and CDR2 is SQIVND in the germline V gene (reference sequence). The ends were cut back, 2 bases at V and 3 bases at J, with 11 bases in the middle. This CDR3 is built from 15 residues. The CDR3 here is CASSIQGRDNQPQHF. CDR3 DNA sequence: TGTGCCAGTAGTATACAGGGGCGGGACAATCAGCCCCAGCATTTT.

The CDR3 nucleotides are TGCAGTGCTAGAGCCCTGACTAGCGACCACTCGGATTACAATGAGCAGTTCTTC. As protein: CSARALTSDHSDYNEQFF. The chain carries TRBV20-1 and TRBJ2-1; 8 bases fit TRBD2. V shed 1 base and J 4 bases; nucleotides not matched to a gene: 15. The CDR3 is 18 residues long. Per the germline V gene, CDR1 is DFQATT and CDR2 is SNEGSKA (reference sequence).

This chain links TRBV7-9 with TRBJ2-7; D tentatively fits TRBD1 or TRBD2 (5 bases each). The length of the CDR3 is 17 residues. Germline V gives CDR1 SEHNR, CDR2 FQNEAQ (reference sequence). Trimming cost V 0 bases and J 0 bases, with 15 bases left between them. The CDR3 loop reads CASSLAWGGGDSYEQYF. CDR3 nucleotides: TGTGCCAGCAGCTTAGCGTGGGGCGGAGGAGACTCCTACGAGCAGTACTTC.

V is TRBV3-1 and J is TRBJ1-1, with TRBD1 matching over 9 bases. Germline V CDR1 and CDR2: LGHDT, YNNKEL (reference sequence). Trimming cost V 3 bases and J 10 bases; bases outside gene matches: 21. The length of the CDR3 is 18 residues. DNA for the CDR3: TGTGCCAGCAGCCAGCTTAACAGGGGGCGGAACCCCCGGACGGGAGCTTTCTTT. Translating it yields CASSQLNRGRNPRTGAFF.

This chain links TRBV15 with TRBJ2-7; D is unresolved. V was clipped by 5 bases and J by 3 bases, with 17 bases between them. CDR1 and CDR2 from the germline V gene are LNHNV and YYDKDF (reference sequence). The CDR3 has 15 amino acids. CDR3 amino acids: CATSSELGKGYEQYF. Written as DNA, the CDR3 is TGTGCCACCAGCTCCGAGTTGGGGAAGGGCTACGAGCAGTACTTC.

CDR3 nucleotides: TGCAGCGTTGAATCGGACGAGAGTACGCAGTATTTT. This sequence encodes CSVESDESTQYF. The chain couples TRBV29-1 to TRBJ2-3, with D unclear. Trimming left V 2 bases short and J 8 bases short, with 11 bases between. The CDR3 totals 12 residues. The germline gives CDR1 SQVTM, CDR2 ANQGSEA.

The chain uses TRBV21-1 and TRBJ2-1; the DNA was not compared with TRBD2, the D call given in the table. TRBV21-1 counts as a pseudogene. The CDR3 spans 15 residues. CDR3 coding DNA: TGTGCCAGCAGCAAGGGACTAGCGGGGGGGCTCGAGCAGTTCTTC. Residues: CASSKGLAGGLEQFF.

J is TRBJ2-3 and V is TRBV7-6, with D maybe TRBD1 (6 bases). The V end lost 5 bases, the J end lost 1 base, and 13 bases lay between the germline ends. Germline CDR1 SGHVS, CDR2 FNYEAQ. The length of the CDR3 is 15 residues. The CDR3 nucleotides read TGTGCCAGCAGCCCTAACAGGGCGCGCACAGATACGCAGTATTTT. Translation gives CASSPNRARTDTQYF.

The rearrangement joins TRBV29-1 to TRBJ2-3; maybe TRBD2 (5 bases). Germline-derived CDR1 and CDR2 are SQVTM and ANQGSEA. This CDR3 region has 18 residues. V lost 5 bases and J lost 3, with 27 bases in between. CDR3 amino acids: CSVLGIIKHALATDTQYF. The CDR3 DNA follows: TGCAGCGTTTTGGGGATAATAAAACACGCGCTAGCTACAGATACGCAGTATTTT.

The chain links TRBV4-1 to TRBJ2-3; D is unresolved. The CDR3 is 15 residues long. V lost 0 bases, J lost 1 base, and 8 bases lay in between. Germline V gene sequence: CDR1 MGHRA, CDR2 YSYEKL. CDR3 sequence reads: CASSQEWARTDTQYF. The DNA of the CDR3 is TGCGCCAGCAGCCAAGAGTGGGCCCGCACAGATACGCAGTATTTT.

The genes are TRBV29-1 and TRBJ2-4; D is perhaps TRBD1 (6 bases). The germline V gene has CDR1 SQVTM and CDR2 ANQGSEA. The CDR3 has 14 amino acids. V was trimmed by 3 bases and J by 8 bases, leaving 17 bases between them. The CDR3 region is CSVELTGSRDIQYF. DNA for the CDR3: TGCAGCGTTGAGCTCACAGGGAGTAGGGACATTCAGTACTTC.

The chain links TRBV20-1 to TRBJ1-5; possible D gene TRBD1, 5 bases. The CDR3 covers 14 residues. Germline V gene lookup returns CDR1 DFQATT and CDR2 SNEGSKA (reference sequence). Between the trimmed V and J ends, which lost 7 bases and 3 bases, there was a span of 16 bases. This CDR3 is CSVGAGDSNQPQHF. The CDR3 nucleotides are TGCAGTGTCGGGGCGGGGGATTCCAATCAGCCCCAGCATTTT.

This chain uses TRBV4-2 with TRBJ2-5; TRBD1 matches 8 bases. Trimming cost V 0 bases and J 4 bases; bases outside gene matches: 10. Germline V gene data show CDR1 as LGHNA and CDR2 as YNFKEQ. The CDR3 covers 17 residues. DNA of the CDR3: TGTGCCAGCAGCCAAGATCCCCAGGGGGCTCGTGGAGAGACCCAGTACTTC. Its protein product is CASSQDPQGARGETQYF.

This rearrangement joins TRBV27 to TRBJ1-2, with D perhaps matching TRBD1 (5 bases). Germline CDR1 MNHEY, CDR2 SMNVEV (reference sequence). Trimming shortened V by 4 bases and J by 0 bases, and 12 bases separated the two germline ends. This CDR3 has 15 residues. CDR3 sequence (DNA): TGTGCCAGCAGTTGGGCCAGGGACCCTAACTATGGCTACACCTTC. It yields the protein CASSWARDPNYGYTF.

The genes are TRBV9 and TRBJ2-1; 12 positions agree with TRBD2. Germline V gives CDR1 SGDLS, CDR2 YYNGEE. Unmatched junction bases numbered 3, after V lost 0 bases and J lost 8 bases. The CDR3 length is 15 residues. CDR3 nucleotide sequence: TGTGCCAGCAGCGTAGGGACTAGCGGGGCCGATGAGCAGTTCTTC. This gives the protein CASSVGTSGADEQFF. The whole variable domain, remainder taken from reference TRBV9 and TRBJ2-1, is DSGVTQTPKHLITATGQRVTLRCSPRSGDLSVYWYQQSLDQGLQFLIQYYNGEERAKGNILERFSAQQFPDLHSELNLSSLELGDSALYFCASSVGTSGADEQFFGPGTRLTVL.

The chain combines TRBV18 with TRBJ2-1, with a weak D call TRBD2 (5 bases). The CDR3 contains 13 residues. The V end was cut by 2 bases, the J end by 6 bases, with 8 bases between. Germline V gene lookup returns CDR1 KGHSH and CDR2 LQKENI. CDR3 DNA: TGTGCCAGCTCACCATCTCTAGCCAATGAGCAGTTCTTC. This encodes CASSPSLANEQFF.

J is TRBJ1-6 and V is TRBV20-1; no clear D gene. CDR3 length: 14 amino acids. Germline assignment: CDR1 DFQATT and CDR2 SNEGSKA (reference sequence). The V gene lost 3 bases and the J gene lost 9 bases, with 15 bases spanning the gap. In DNA, the CDR3 is TGCAGTGCTAGGAAGCGAGCCACCATTTCACCCCTCCACTTT. Protein sequence: CSARKRATISPLHF.

In the case of this clonotype: At one of its ends the junction is not consistent with the germline gene, which may arise from a read error. This chain joins TRBV7-7 and TRBJ2-5; the D gene is possibly TRBD1 (5 bases). The CDR3 consists of 16 residues. CDR1 and CDR2 (germline): SSHAT, FNYEAQ (reference sequence). CDR3 region: CASSLGARSEKETQYF. The CDR3 DNA is TGTGCTAGCAGCTTAGGGGCCCGTAGTGAGAAAGAGACCCAGTACTTC.

The rearrangement joins TRBV9 to TRBJ2-7; D possibly corresponds to TRBD1 (5 bases). Germline V gene sequence: CDR1 SGDLS, CDR2 YYNGEE. Trimming pared 3 bases from V and 5 bases from J, leaving 12 bases between. This CDR3 is built from 13 residues. The DNA of the CDR3 is TGTGCCAGCAGCGGACCGCTAGGGGACGAGCAGTACTTC. Its translation is CASSGPLGDEQYF.

The J gene is TRBJ1-1, the V gene TRBV20-1; tentatively, D is TRBD1 (5 bases). The CDR3 runs 13 residues. Trimming pared 3 bases from V and 1 base from J, leaving 9 bases between. Germline assignment: CDR1 DFQATT and CDR2 SNEGSKA (reference sequence). This CDR3 reads CSARDIGNTEAFF. The CDR3 bases are TGCAGTGCTAGGGACATTGGGAACACTGAAGCTTTCTTT.

CDR3: CASSNRQPQHF. Written as DNA, the CDR3 is TGTGCCAGTAGCAACAGGCAGCCCCAGCATTTT. The chain is built from TRBV19 and TRBJ1-5; D might be TRBD1 (5 bases). The CDR3 loop spans 11 amino acids. Germline CDR1 reads LNHDA; CDR2 reads SQIVND (reference sequence). The V end lost 6 bases, the J end lost 7 bases, and 7 bases lay between the germline ends.

This chain links TRBV20-1 with TRBJ1-5; D is possibly TRBD1 (5 bases). The CDR3 is made up of 16 amino acids. Trimming cost V 3 bases and J 2 bases, with 17 bases left between them. Per germline, CDR1 DFQATT and CDR2 SNEGSKA (reference sequence). CDR3 sequence (DNA): TGCAGTGCTAGGCCATCCCCCGGGGGAGGCAATCAGCCCCAGCATTTT. It is translated as CSARPSPGGGNQPQHF.

The chain joins TRBV20-1 to TRBJ2-3; 9 positions agree with TRBD2. Germline values: CDR1 DFQATT, CDR2 SNEGSKA (reference sequence). The trim removed 5 bases at V and 2 bases at J, leaving 14 bases unmatched. The CDR3 spans 17 residues. This CDR3 reads CSARPSGLAGHTDTQYF. For the CDR3, the DNA is TGCAGTGCTCGCCCGTCCGGGCTAGCGGGGCACACAGATACGCAGTATTTT.

This clonotype was recorded once. The chain couples TRBV27 to TRBJ1-1, with no clear D. The CDR3 has 15 amino acids. Trimming took off 0 bases at V and 7 bases at J, with 15 bases between the two ends. CDR1 and CDR2 from the germline V gene are MNHEY and SMNVEV (reference sequence). This CDR3 is CASSLSVRVLDEAFF. In DNA, the CDR3 is TGTGCCAGCAGTTTATCGGTGAGGGTGCTGGATGAAGCTTTCTTT.

Of note for this clonotype: At one of its ends the junction is not consistent with the germline gene, which may arise from a read error. This rearrangement joins TRBV30 to TRBJ1-1; a possible D gene is TRBD1 (5 bases). CDR1 is GTSNPN, CDR2 SVGIG, per germline (reference sequence). CDR3 size: 14 residues. The CDR3 loop reads CAWMQGWGNTETFF. The CDR3 bases are TGTGCCTGGATGCAGGGATGGGGTAACACTGAAACTTTCTTT.

The chain uses TRBV5-6 and TRBJ2-7, with 12 bases identical to TRBD1. The CDR3 spans 15 residues. Germline loops: CDR1 SGHDT, CDR2 YYEEEE. J gave up 4 bases and V 6 bases, and 8 bases lay outside the gene matches. This CDR3 is CASNFGTGGGYEQYV. As DNA, the CDR3 is TGTGCCAGCAACTTCGGGACAGGGGGCGGATACGAGCAGTACGTC.

This chain uses TRBV12-3 or TRBV12-4 with TRBJ2-1; 10 nucleotides align to TRBD1. This CDR3 region has 14 residues. V lost 5 bases and J lost 5; bases outside the gene matches: 3. This CDR3 is CASSRDRGDNEQFF. The CDR3 bases are TGTGCCAGCAGTCGGGACAGGGGCGACAATGAGCAGTTCTTC.

V usage is TRBV3-1 and J usage is TRBJ1-1; a possible D gene is TRBD1 (6 bases). The V gene lost 3 bases and the J gene lost 4 bases, with 15 bases spanning the gap. Germline V lookup: CDR1 LGHDT, CDR2 YNNKEL (reference sequence). CDR3 length: 15 amino acids. CDR3 in amino acids: CASSQTGQVSTEAFF. DNA for the CDR3: TGTGCCAGCAGCCAGACGGGACAAGTATCCACTGAAGCTTTCTTT.

The rearrangement links TRBV20-1 to TRBJ1-1, with D possibly TRBD1 on 6 matching bases. CDR1 DFQATT and CDR2 SNEGSKA come from the germline V gene (reference sequence). CDR3 size: 13 residues. With 5 bases removed from V and 3 bases from J, the gap between germline ends came to 13 bases. CDR3 in amino acids: CSALGWGHTEAFF. The CDR3, as DNA: TGCAGTGCTCTAGGGTGGGGGCACACTGAAGCTTTCTTT.

The gene calls are TRBV20-1 and TRBJ2-3; D remains ambiguous. CDR3 length: 15 amino acids. Germline V gives CDR1 DFQATT, CDR2 SNEGSKA (reference sequence). V lost 4 bases and J lost 0, with 14 bases in between. The CDR3 bases are TGCAGTGCTACCAACGAGATGGACAGCACAGATACGCAGTATTTT. This gives the protein CSATNEMDSTDTQYF.